The TCR beta chain under discussion was sequenced for a study of graft-versus-host responses after intestinal transplantation. In the study overall: Among the recipients, transplants were multivisceral, liver-intestinal, or isolated intestinal. Among the recipients, all got anti-thymocyte globulin induction and then tacrolimus and steroids for 2 to 3 years.

Clones were read by immunoSEQ multiplex PCR, and TCRdb kept only the in-frame ones, dropping some. The profile shows about 15,000 clones, approximately 59% of them singletons. Concerning this clone itself: Its specificity is not known. Other DNA sequences within the sample encode an identical CDR3.

Whole-study findings and limits: GvH clones were identified in recipient marrow, with some first appearing in ileum or blood. Some patients had graft-donor T cell macrochimerism, and their allografts showed high graft-versus-host to host-versus-graft clonal ratios.

Lamina propria and intraepithelial lymphocytes were released by processing graft tissue. This sequence originates from a human patient who received an intestinal transplant, so some T cells may come from the graft donor. The source material was ileum tissue, sampled 524 days after transplant.

The CDR3 DNA reads as TGTGCCTGGAGGTCGGGGGGGCCAGGGGAGACCCAGTACTTC. As protein: CAWRSGGPGETQYF. The rearrangement uses TRBV30 and TRBJ2-5, with 8 bases aligning to TRBD2. This CDR3 has 14 amino acids. Germline CDR1 and CDR2: GTSNPN and SVGIG (reference sequence). With 3 bases clipped from V and 5 bases from J, the junction kept 8 bases outside the gene matches.